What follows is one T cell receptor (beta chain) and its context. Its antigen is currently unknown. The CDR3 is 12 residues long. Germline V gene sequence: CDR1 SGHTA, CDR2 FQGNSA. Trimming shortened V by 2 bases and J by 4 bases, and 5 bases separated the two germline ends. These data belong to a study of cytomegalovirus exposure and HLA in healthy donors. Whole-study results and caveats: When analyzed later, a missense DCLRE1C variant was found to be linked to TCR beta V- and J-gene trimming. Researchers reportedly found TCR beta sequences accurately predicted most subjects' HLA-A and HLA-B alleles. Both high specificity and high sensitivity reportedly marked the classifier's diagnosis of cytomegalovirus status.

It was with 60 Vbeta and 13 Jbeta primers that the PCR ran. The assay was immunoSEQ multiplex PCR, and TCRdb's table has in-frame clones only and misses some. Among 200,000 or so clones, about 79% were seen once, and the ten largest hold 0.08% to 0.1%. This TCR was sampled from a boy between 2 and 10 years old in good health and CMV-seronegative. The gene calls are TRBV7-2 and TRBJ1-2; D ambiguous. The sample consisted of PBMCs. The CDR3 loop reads CASSLRVYGYTF. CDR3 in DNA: TGTGCCAGCAGCTTACGGGTCTATGGCTACACCTTC.